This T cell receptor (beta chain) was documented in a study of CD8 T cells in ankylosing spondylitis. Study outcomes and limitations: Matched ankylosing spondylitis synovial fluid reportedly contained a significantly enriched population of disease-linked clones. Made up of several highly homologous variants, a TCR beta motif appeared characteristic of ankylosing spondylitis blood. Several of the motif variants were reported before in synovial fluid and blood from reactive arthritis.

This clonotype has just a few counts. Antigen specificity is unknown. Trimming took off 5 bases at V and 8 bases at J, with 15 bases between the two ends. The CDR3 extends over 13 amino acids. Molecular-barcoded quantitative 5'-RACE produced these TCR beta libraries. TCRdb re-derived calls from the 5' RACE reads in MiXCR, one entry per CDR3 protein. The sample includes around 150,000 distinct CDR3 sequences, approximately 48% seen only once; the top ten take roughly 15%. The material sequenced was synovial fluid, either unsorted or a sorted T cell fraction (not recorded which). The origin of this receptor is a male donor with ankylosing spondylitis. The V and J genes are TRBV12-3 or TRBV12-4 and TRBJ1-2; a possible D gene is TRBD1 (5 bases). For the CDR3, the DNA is TGTGCCAGCAGTACTCAGGGAGTGTGGGGCTACACCTTC. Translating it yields CASSTQGVWGYTF.